One and the same sample provided the 31 T cell receptor beta chains below, sequenced in a study of molecular identifiers for immune sequencing clone quantification (dated by TCRdb to 2016 to 2019). The library was made by PCR. Sequenced using an Illumina HiSeq 4000. Starting from the raw public reads, TCRdb applied fastp trimming at Q25, assembled clones with MiXCR and retained in-frame beta chains. Rows merge per CDR3 protein into single entries with the most common DNA and genes. For this sample there are about 320,000 distinct CDR3 sequences; about 20% appear just once. Of the sample, over 0.7% falls within the top ten clones. The sequencing input was naive CD8+ T cells from blood, with Jurkat cell RNA spiked in. Explained via the paper, the cell subset or site label denotes: FACS-sorted CD8+CD4-CCR7+CD45RA+ naive T cells. The receptors shown here come from a human donor in good health. Some libraries in this study had Jurkat cell RNA spiked in.

This clonotype was detected a few times. CDR3 protein: CASSLGVLLADTQYF. The DNA for the CDR3 is TGTGCCAGCAGCTTAGGAGTACTACTAGCAGATACGCAGTATTTT. This sequence joins TRBV13 and TRBJ2-3, with D perhaps matching TRBD2 (5 bases). The CDR3 runs 15 residues. V lost 0 bases and J lost 4, with 11 bases in between. CDR1 is PRHDT, CDR2 FYEKMQ, per germline (reference sequence).

This clonotype was picked up many times. This sequence joins TRBV9 and TRBJ2-3; no clear D gene. The V and J ends lost 2 bases and 8 bases respectively, with 12 bases between them. The CDR3 sequence is 13 residues long. Germline CDR1 SGDLS, CDR2 YYNGEE. The CDR3 DNA sequence: TGTGCCAGCAGCGTTACCCTGGGGTCTACGCAGTATTTT. It encodes CASSVTLGSTQYF.

This clonotype was detected many times. The V call is TRBV7-9, the J call TRBJ1-3, with D possibly matching TRBD1 (5 bases). V lost 4 bases to trimming and J lost 6 bases, with 13 bases between them. CDR3 size: 14 residues. CDR1 SEHNR and CDR2 FQNEAQ come from the germline V gene (reference sequence). CDR3 sequence: CASSWSQEENTIYF. Here the CDR3 DNA reads TGTGCCAGCAGCTGGTCACAGGAGGAAAACACCATATATTTT.

The sample holds many counts of this clonotype. This chain joins TRBV7-9 and TRBJ2-7; possible D gene TRBD2, 7 bases. There are 15 residues in the CDR3. The V end lost 1 base, the J end lost 3 bases, and 13 bases lay between the germline ends. Germline lookup yields CDR1 SEHNR and CDR2 FQNEAQ (reference sequence). The CDR3 nucleotides are TGTGCCAGCAGCTTAGGGGGGGGCGCTGGCTACGAGCAGTACTTC. Its translation: CASSLGGGAGYEQYF.

In its sample, this clonotype was seen many times. The chain joins TRBV5-6 to TRBJ2-1, with 8 bases matching TRBD1. Germline V gene data show CDR1 as SGHDT and CDR2 as YYEEEE. Losses at the gene ends were 4 bases for V and 5 bases for J; bases not matched to a gene: 5. The CDR3 runs 14 residues. The CDR3 coding sequence is TGTGCCAGCAGCACTGGACAGGGACACAATGAGCAGTTCTTC. Its protein is CASSTGQGHNEQFF.

The rearrangement joins TRBV24-1 to TRBJ2-3, with D maybe TRBD2 (6 bases). Trimming removed 9 bases from V and 4 bases from J, with 16 bases in between. The CDR3 runs 14 residues. In germline, CDR1 is KGHDR, CDR2 SFDVKD. As DNA, the CDR3 is TGTGCCACCGCGACTAGGGTCCTAGCAGATACGCAGTATTTT. Its translation: CATATRVLADTQYF.

This clonotype was seen many times. The chain joins TRBV24-1 to TRBJ2-4, with 11 nucleotides matching TRBD2. The CDR3 length is 19 residues. Germline V lookup: CDR1 KGHDR, CDR2 SFDVKD. Germline trimming cut 2 bases from V and 3 bases from J; bases unmatched to any gene: 11. The CDR3 loop reads CATSDSRTLAGAGKNIQYF. The CDR3 bases are TGTGCCACCAGTGATTCTAGGACACTAGCGGGAGCTGGCAAAAACATTCAGTACTTC.

This clonotype came up many times. The chain has TRBV28 and TRBJ2-3, with 7 nucleotides matching TRBD2. The germline CDR1 and CDR2 sequences are MDHEN and SYDVKM. The CDR3 runs 19 residues. Trimming removed 2 bases from V and 2 bases from J; junction bases left unmatched: 16. The CDR3 region has the DNA TGTGCCAGCAGTTTACACCTCTGGGCTAGCGGCGCCGACACAGATACGCAGTATTTT. Its protein is CASSLHLWASGADTDTQYF. The full variable domain, rest sourced from reference TRBV28 and TRBJ2-3, is DVKVTQSSRYLVKRTGEKVFLECVQDMDHENMFWYRQDPGLGLRLIYFSYDVKMKEKGDIPEGYSVSREKKERFSLILESASTNQTSMYLCASSLHLWASGADTDTQYFGPGTRLTVL.

This clonotype was counted many times. The chain carries TRBV25-1 and TRBJ2-7; 7 nucleotides align to TRBD1. CDR3 size: 14 residues. Germline lookup yields CDR1 MGHDK and CDR2 SYGVNS. Losses at the gene ends were 1 base for V and 2 bases for J; bases not matched to a gene: 2. Here the CDR3 reads CASSEWDSTYEQYF. DNA for the CDR3: TGTGCCAGCAGTGAATGGGACAGTACCTACGAGCAGTACTTC.

Concerning this clonotype itself: A much bigger clone sits one base away, suggesting this may be a read error. Here the CDR3 reads CAWSVGHKDAYNEQFF. The CDR3, as DNA: TGTGCCTGGAGTGTTGGACACAAAGACGCCTACAATGAGCAGTTCTTC. The chain is built from TRBV30 and TRBJ2-1; D possibly corresponds to TRBD1 (5 bases). Germline lookup yields CDR1 GTSNPN and CDR2 SVGIG (reference sequence). This CDR3 is built from 16 residues. Trimming left V 0 bases short and J 2 bases short, with 14 bases between.

Details on this clonotype: A read error may explain this, as a much larger clone is one base away. No conserved phenylalanine or tryptophan ends this CDR3, so it is likely a read error. The chain links TRBV7-6 to TRBJ2-3, with 8 nucleotides matching TRBD2. The junction had 12 bases not matched to a gene; V was cut back by 5 bases and J by 2 bases. The CDR3 covers 17 residues. Germline V gene data show CDR1 as SGHVS and CDR2 as FNYEAQ. The CDR3 protein is CASSNSLPGLDTDTQYS. The CDR3, as DNA: TGTGCCAGCAGCAATTCACTCCCGGGACTAGACACAGATACGCAGTATTCT.

This clonotype was found many times. V and J are TRBV7-8 and TRBJ2-3; D perhaps matches TRBD2 (5 bases). Trimming shortened V by 5 bases and J by 1 base, and 16 bases separated the two germline ends. Germline CDR1 is SGHVS and CDR2 is FQNEAQ. The CDR3 has 16 residues. The CDR3 loop reads CASSPLLRVRTDTQYF. The CDR3 bases are TGTGCCAGCAGCCCACTCCTGCGGGTACGCACAGATACGCAGTATTTT.

This clonotype was observed at least ten times. This chain links TRBV29-1 with TRBJ1-1, with TRBD1 identical over 7 bases. V lost 1 base to trimming and J lost 5 bases; unmatched junction nucleotides: 10. The CDR3 spans 15 residues. Germline V gene lookup returns CDR1 SQVTM and CDR2 ANQGSEA. CDR3 region: CSVEAWQGVRTEAFF. Here the CDR3 DNA reads TGCAGCGTTGAAGCATGGCAGGGGGTGAGGACTGAAGCTTTCTTT. Variable domain in full (rest from reference TRBV29-1 and TRBJ1-1): SAVISQKPSRDICQRGTSLTIQCQVDSQVTMMFWYRQQPGQSLTLIATANQGSEATYESGFVIDKFPISRPNLTFSTLTVSNMSPEDSSIYLCSVEAWQGVRTEAFFGQGTRLTVV.

This clonotype was seen ten or more times. This sequence joins TRBV2 and TRBJ2-3; D is possibly TRBD2 (5 bases). V dropped 6 bases and J dropped 4 bases, with 17 bases sitting between them. CDR1 and CDR2 (germline): SNHLY, FYNNEI. This CDR3 is built from 15 residues. CDR3 region: CASRSDSGGPDTQYF. CDR3 nucleotide sequence: TGTGCCAGCAGGTCGGACTCCGGAGGCCCAGATACGCAGTATTTT.

This clonotype showed up many times. CDR3 DNA sequence: TGTGCCACCAGTGATTTAGGGCCAGAAAACACCGGGGAGCTGTTTTTT. This gives the protein CATSDLGPENTGELFF. The V call is TRBV24-1, the J call TRBJ2-2; D is unclear. The V end was cut by 1 base, the J end by 2 bases, with 10 bases between. The germline CDR1 and CDR2 sequences are KGHDR and SFDVKD. This CDR3 is built from 16 residues.

The V gene is TRBV12-5, the J gene TRBJ2-5, with D unclear. Germline loops: CDR1 LGHNT, CDR2 FRNRAP. The CDR3 totals 15 residues. V lost 3 bases, J lost 1 base, and 12 bases lay in between. The CDR3 protein is CASGFRAGFQETQYF. The CDR3 nucleotides are TGTGCTAGTGGTTTTCGGGCAGGCTTCCAAGAGACCCAGTACTTC.

The chain employs TRBV6-2 or TRBV6-3 and TRBJ2-5, with D unclear. Trimming removed 4 bases at V and 1 base at J, with 4 bases between. Germline V CDR1 and CDR2: MNHEY, SVGEGT. CDR3 size: 12 residues. CDR3 loop: CASSWVQETQYF. Here the CDR3 DNA reads TGTGCCAGCAGTTGGGTCCAAGAGACCCAGTACTTC.

This clonotype has at least ten counts. The chain has TRBV7-8 and TRBJ2-3; 8 bases align to TRBD2. Germline V gene sequence: CDR1 SGHVS, CDR2 FQNEAQ. CDR3 length equals 17 residues. Trimming at V came to 1 base and at J to 2 bases, leaving 8 bases not matched to a gene. The CDR3 DNA is TGTGCCAGCAGCTTAGAGATTGGACTAGCCCTCACAGATACGCAGTATTTT. It yields the protein CASSLEIGLALTDTQYF.

This clonotype was seen a few times. This chain links TRBV27 with TRBJ2-3; D might be TRBD2 (5 bases). Germline values: CDR1 MNHEY, CDR2 SMNVEV (reference sequence). The CDR3 is made up of 16 amino acids. V lost 5 bases and J lost 0, with 15 bases in between. The chain's CDR3 is CASSEEIGLSTDTQYF. The CDR3 coding sequence is TGTGCCAGCAGTGAAGAGATTGGACTCAGCACAGATACGCAGTATTTT.

Regarding this clonotype: Because the CDR3 is missing its conserved closing phenylalanine or tryptophan, this is likely a read error. The CDR3 DNA follows: TGCGCCAGCAGCCAAGAAGCCAGGGGCGGTCAGCCCCAGCATCTT. Residues: CASSQEARGGQPQHL. The chain uses TRBV4-1 and TRBJ1-5, with D perhaps matching TRBD1 (6 bases). V lost 0 bases, J lost 6 bases, and 12 bases lay in between. Germline-derived CDR1 and CDR2 are MGHRA and YSYEKL. The CDR3 extends over 15 amino acids.

The genes are TRBV3-1 and TRBJ2-1; tentatively, D is TRBD1 (6 bases). V was pared by 1 base and J by 5 bases, with 12 bases between. The CDR3 runs 15 residues. Germline V gene data show CDR1 as LGHDT and CDR2 as YNNKEL (reference sequence). In DNA form, the CDR3 reads TGTGCCAGCAGCCAAGTCAGGGGCAGGGACAATGAGCAGTTCTTC. Protein sequence: CASSQVRGRDNEQFF.

The rearrangement joins TRBV6-2 or TRBV6-3 to TRBJ2-7; 7 positions match TRBD2. CDR3 length equals 17 residues. Unmatched junction bases numbered 12, after V lost 2 bases and J lost 2 bases. Germline-derived CDR1 and CDR2 are MNHEY and SVGEGT. CDR3 sequence (DNA): TGTGCCAGCAGTTACGGGACTGTGCGGGGGAACCCCTACGAGCAGTACTTC. Its protein product is CASSYGTVRGNPYEQYF.

In its sample, this clonotype was seen many times. This chain uses TRBV7-2 with TRBJ2-1; 7 bases fit TRBD2. This CDR3 region has 14 residues. Germline CDR1 and CDR2: SGHTA and FQGNSA. Germline trimming cut 5 bases from V and 8 bases from J; bases unmatched to any gene: 9. The CDR3 bases are TGTGCCAGCAGCCACGGGACTAAGGTCCATGAGCAGTTCTTC. Translating gives CASSHGTKVHEQFF.

This clonotype was seen at least ten times. The rearrangement links TRBV27 to TRBJ2-7, with 9 bases matching TRBD1. CDR3 length: 14 amino acids. The V and J ends lost 3 bases and 4 bases, in that order; junction bases with no gene match: 4. CDR1 is MNHEY and CDR2 is SMNVEV in the germline V gene (reference sequence). CDR3 residues: CASSLYRGQYEQYF. The CDR3 DNA reads as TGTGCCAGCAGTTTGTACAGGGGGCAATACGAGCAGTACTTC.

Worth noting for this clonotype: A much larger clone lies one base from this, so it may be a read error. The V and J genes are TRBV7-9 and TRBJ1-4; 8 positions match TRBD1. Per germline, CDR1 SEHNR and CDR2 FQNEAQ (reference sequence). The CDR3 spans 17 residues. The V and J ends lost 8 bases and 0 bases, in that order; junction bases with no gene match: 11. In DNA, the CDR3 is TGTGCCAGCGGCATAGGAGGACAGGGAGCAACTAATGAAAAACTGTTTTTT. It specifies CASGIGGQGATNEKLFF.

As for this clonotype: This may be a read error: a much more frequent sequence differs by one nucleotide. Since the CDR3 does not end with the conserved phenylalanine or tryptophan, this likely comes from a read error. V gene TRBV20-1 combines with J gene TRBJ2-7; D possibly matches TRBD1 or TRBD2 (5 bases each). Germline CDR1 and CDR2: DFQATT and SNEGSKA (reference sequence). The CDR3 contains 13 residues. The ends were cut back, 6 bases at V and 5 bases at J, with 17 bases in the middle. The CDR3 DNA follows: TGCAGTGCAACCGGGACGGGGACCCACGAGCAGTACCTC. Its protein product is CSATGTGTHEQYL.

This clonotype was detected only a few times. The V call is TRBV12-3 or TRBV12-4, the J call TRBJ2-1; TRBD2 agrees at 13 bases. V gave up 8 bases and J gave up 2 bases; unmatched junction bases: 6. The CDR3 sequence is 16 residues long. The CDR3 sequence is CASWTSGSGPYNEQFF. In DNA, the CDR3 is TGTGCCAGCTGGACTAGCGGGAGCGGGCCCTACAATGAGCAGTTCTTC.

This clonotype was seen a handful of times. Since the CDR3 does not end with the conserved phenylalanine or tryptophan, this likely comes from a read error. The chain employs TRBV28 and TRBJ1-5; D might be TRBD1 (5 bases). The V and J ends lost 1 base and 1 base respectively, with 5 bases between them. The V gene's germline CDR1 is MDHEN and CDR2 SYDVKM. This CDR3 is built from 14 residues. CDR3 protein: CASSLYRSNQPQHL. CDR3 bases: TGTGCCAGCAGTTTATACAGGAGCAATCAGCCCCAGCATCTT.

Turning to this clonotype: With a much larger clone just one base away, this may be a read error. The chain joins TRBV27 to TRBJ1-4; D not certain. The CDR3 runs 11 residues. The V gene's germline CDR1 is MNHEY and CDR2 SMNVEV (reference sequence). V was clipped by 10 bases and J by 8 bases, with 11 bases between them. The CDR3 region is CATPNQEKLFF. CDR3 nucleotide sequence: TGTGCCACCCCGAACCAGGAAAAACTGTTTTTT.

On this clonotype: One base away lies a much larger clone, so this may be a sequencing read error. This chain uses TRBV20-1 with TRBJ2-4, with unresolved D. Germline CDR1 reads DFQATT; CDR2 reads SNEGSKA (reference sequence). CDR3 size: 18 residues. CDR3 nucleotides: TGCAGTGCCCCCTTCCATGGGGTTACCCAATTGGGCAAAAACACTCAGTACTTC. Translation gives CSAPFHGVTQLGKNTQYF.

Only a few counts were recorded for this clonotype. The V call is TRBV9, the J call TRBJ2-3, with D perhaps matching TRBD1 (6 bases). The germline gives CDR1 SGDLS, CDR2 YYNGEE. V lost 0 bases and J lost 2, with 7 bases in between. This CDR3 is built from 14 residues. The CDR3 loop is CASSVGTDTDTQYF. CDR3 sequence (DNA): TGTGCCAGCAGCGTAGGGACAGACACAGATACGCAGTATTTT.